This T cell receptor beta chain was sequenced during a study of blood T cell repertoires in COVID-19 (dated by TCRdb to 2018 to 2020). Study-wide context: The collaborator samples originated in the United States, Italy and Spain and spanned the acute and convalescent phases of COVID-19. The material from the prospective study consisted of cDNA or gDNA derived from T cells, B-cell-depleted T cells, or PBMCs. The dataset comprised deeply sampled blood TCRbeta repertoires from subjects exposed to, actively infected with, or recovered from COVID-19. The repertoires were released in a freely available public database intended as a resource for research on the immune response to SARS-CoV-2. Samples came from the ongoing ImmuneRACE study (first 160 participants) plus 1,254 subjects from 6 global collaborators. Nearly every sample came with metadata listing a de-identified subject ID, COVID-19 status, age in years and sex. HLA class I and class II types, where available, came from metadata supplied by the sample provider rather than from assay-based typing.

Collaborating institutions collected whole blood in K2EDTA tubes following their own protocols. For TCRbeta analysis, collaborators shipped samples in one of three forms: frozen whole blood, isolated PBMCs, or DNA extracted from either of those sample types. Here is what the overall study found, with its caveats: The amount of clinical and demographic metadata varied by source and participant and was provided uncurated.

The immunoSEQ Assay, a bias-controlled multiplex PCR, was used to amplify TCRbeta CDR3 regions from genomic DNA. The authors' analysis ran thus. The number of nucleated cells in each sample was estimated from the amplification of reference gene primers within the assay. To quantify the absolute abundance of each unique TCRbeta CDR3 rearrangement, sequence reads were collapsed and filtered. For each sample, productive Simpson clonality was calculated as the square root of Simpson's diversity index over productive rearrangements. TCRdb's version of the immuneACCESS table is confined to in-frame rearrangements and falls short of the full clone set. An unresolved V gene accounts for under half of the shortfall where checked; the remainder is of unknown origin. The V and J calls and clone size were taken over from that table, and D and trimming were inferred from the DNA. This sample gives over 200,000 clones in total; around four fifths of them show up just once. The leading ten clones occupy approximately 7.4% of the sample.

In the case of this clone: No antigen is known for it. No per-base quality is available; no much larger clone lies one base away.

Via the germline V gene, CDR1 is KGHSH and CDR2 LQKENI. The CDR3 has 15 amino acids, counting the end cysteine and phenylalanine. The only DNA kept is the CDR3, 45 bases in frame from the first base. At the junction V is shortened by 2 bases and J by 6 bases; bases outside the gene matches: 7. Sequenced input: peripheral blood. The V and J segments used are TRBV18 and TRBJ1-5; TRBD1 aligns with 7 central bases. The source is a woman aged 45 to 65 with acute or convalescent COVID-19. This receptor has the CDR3 CASSPGGGAGQPQHF. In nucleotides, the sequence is TGTGCCAGCTCACCAGGAGGGGGCGCGGGTCAGCCCCAGCATTTT.